This T cell receptor (beta chain) was recorded in a study of T cells in Graves' hyperthyroidism and ophthalmopathy. The CDR3 sequence is 14 residues long. CDR1 and CDR2 (germline): KGHDR, SFDVKD. J was trimmed by 5 bases and V by 2 bases; bases with no gene match: 4. Patients between 18 and 65 years old had hyperthyroidism, newly diagnosed and lasting under 2 months. Fresh peripheral blood, 10 ml, yielded the PBMCs. In this sample, this clonotype turned up many times. Its target is not known. Overall study results and limits: Ophthalmopathy and stable hyperthyroidism were separated by a 13 V-J model.

There were TCR beta CDR3 regions amplified from RNA transcripts. Carried out on the TCR CDR3, a first-round RT-PCR used the HTBI primer set. A single record per CDR3 protein comes from TCRdb applying MiXCR to the multiplex PCR reads. The table records 350,000 to 400,000 distinct CDR3 sequences, about 16% of them present only once. The rearrangement joins TRBV24-1 to TRBJ2-7, with 8 positions matching TRBD1. This TCR came from a woman in her thirties with Graves' hyperthyroidism. The sequencing sample was made of blood. CDR3 DNA: TGTGCCACCAGTGATTCGGACAGGGTCGACGAGCAGTACTTC. Translating gives CATSDSDRVDEQYF.